The clone carrying this T cell receptor (beta chain) showed up just once. The record originates from a study of radiotherapy plus CTLA-4 blockade in lung cancer. The CDR3 totals 15 residues. CDR1 and CDR2 from the germline V gene are SGHDT and YYEEEE. Trimming removed 0 bases from V and 5 bases from J, with 11 bases in between. The protocol was immunoSEQ multiplex PCR, while the TCRdb copy is restricted to in-frame clones and leaves out a portion. This table holds 70,000 to 85,000 clones, nearly 75% found once. Specimen: peripheral blood, collected from a patient treated with radiotherapy plus ipilimumab. The rearrangement joins TRBV5-6 to TRBJ2-2; possibly TRBD1 for D (6 bases). This TCR was recovered from a human donor with non-small cell lung cancer whose response to radiotherapy plus ipilimumab could not be evaluated. CDR3 sequence (DNA): TGTGCCAGCAGCTTGGGTCTAGGGGGAACCGGGGAGCTGTTTTTT. It specifies CASSLGLGGTGELFF.